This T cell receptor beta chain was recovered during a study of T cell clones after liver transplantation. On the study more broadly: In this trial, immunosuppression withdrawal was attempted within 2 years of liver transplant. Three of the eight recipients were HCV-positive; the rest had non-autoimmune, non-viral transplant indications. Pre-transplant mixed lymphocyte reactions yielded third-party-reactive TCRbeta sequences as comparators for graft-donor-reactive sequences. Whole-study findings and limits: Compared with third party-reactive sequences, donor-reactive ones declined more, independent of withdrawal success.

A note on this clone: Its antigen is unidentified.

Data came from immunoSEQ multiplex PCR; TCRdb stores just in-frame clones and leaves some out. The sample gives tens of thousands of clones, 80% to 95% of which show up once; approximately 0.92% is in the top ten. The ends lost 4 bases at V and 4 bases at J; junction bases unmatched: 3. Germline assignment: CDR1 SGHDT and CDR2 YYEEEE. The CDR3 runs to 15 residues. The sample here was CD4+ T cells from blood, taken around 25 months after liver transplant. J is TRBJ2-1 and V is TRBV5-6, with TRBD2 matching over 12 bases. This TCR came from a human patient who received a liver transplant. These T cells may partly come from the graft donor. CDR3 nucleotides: TGTGCCAGCAGCCTCGGGACTAGCGGGTACAATGAGCAGTTCTTC. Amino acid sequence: CASSLGTSGYNEQFF.